This T cell receptor (beta chain) appears in the sequencing data of a study of post-analysis software for immune sequencing data (dated by TCRdb to the mid-2010s). About the full investigation: The recorded disease courses included relapsing-remitting, secondary progressive and progressive-relapsing multiple sclerosis, and some patients had no subtype annotation. Patient repertoires were compared against about a dozen previously published healthy control repertoires from donors aged roughly 6 to 28 years. A subset of samples was prepared in parallel using single-end sample barcoding, then pooled and co-amplified after Illumina adapter ligation.

In its sample, this clonotype was seen a few times. Its antigen is not yet known. No much larger clone exists at a distance of one base, and base qualities are not known. To demonstrate the VDJtools post-analysis software, the study profiled TCR beta repertoires from the peripheral blood of some 13 young patients with multiple sclerosis. The multiple sclerosis patients were children and adolescents between roughly 6 and 16 years of age. Libraries came from PCR. The sample was run on an Illumina HiSeq 2500. Unique molecular identifiers were incorporated into TCR beta cDNA libraries to reduce PCR and sequencing biases. Roughly 0.5 million cDNA molecules were obtained per 1 to 10 million input T cells, so each molecule approximated one T cell. The patient libraries were prepared and sequenced using the same protocol as the earlier healthy control dataset. Samples belonging to the same batch were prepared together, multiplexed and sequenced on a shared HiSeq lane. On the authors' methods: Raw barcoded reads were processed with MIGEC, discarding single-read molecular identifier groups before consensus assembly and CDR3 extraction. Clonotype tables were post-analysed with VDJtools, normalizing diversity by down-sampling all datasets to the smallest sample size. To correct batch-related cross-sample contamination, repertoire overlap clustering matched CDR3 amino acid sequences but not nucleotide sequences. TCRdb applied fastp at Q25 and MiXCR to the public reads, then kept only in-frame beta chains. Rows are unified per CDR3 protein, each entry keeping the most common DNA and genes. TCRdb assigned the V and J calls; the authors' analysis was not used. Recorded for this sample are 400,000 to 500,000 distinct CDR3 sequences; approximately 39% of them occurred a single time. The biggest ten clones account for 7.6% of the sample.

Overall study outcomes, separate from this receptor: The multiple sclerosis patient group was slightly younger than the control group. A few TRBV segments, including TRBV5-6, TRBV5-1 and TRBV20-1, were significantly more frequent in patients than controls. Multiple sclerosis patients had significantly lower normalized Chao1 diversity than controls, a result that suggests substantial peripheral T-cell clonal expansion. Direct clustering with F measure revealed strong co-clustering of samples prepared in the same batch, which led to a batch-effect correction.

The germline V gene yields SGHRS for CDR1 and YFSETQ for CDR2. The CDR3, cysteine through phenylalanine, is 13 amino acids long. Just the 39-base CDR3 DNA is kept, in frame starting at base 1. V is clipped by 1 base and J by 4 bases, and the sequence between their germline boundaries is 7 bases long. The specimen sequenced was blood. The chain was built from TRBV5-1 and TRBJ2-3; the D segment cannot be called with confidence. The TCR sequence derives from a girl aged 2-10 years with multiple sclerosis. The sequence in DNA is TGCGCCAGCAGCTTGTTGGACGCAGATACGCAGTATTTT. Its amino acids are CASSLLDADTQYF.